This T cell receptor (beta chain) was profiled in a study of T cells in women clearing cervical HPV infection. Study-level background: Case blood was drawn a median roughly 150 days after lesion detection.

The assay was immunoSEQ multiplex PCR, and TCRdb's table has in-frame clones only and misses some. Its clone listing holds 48,000 or so clones. The sequence came from a woman aged 18 to 75 with a cervical HPV16 infection that either progressed to CIN3+ or cleared (not recorded which). The sample taken for sequencing was blood buffy coat.

CDR3 DNA (partial): TGTGCCAGCAGCTTAAACCCTAGCGGACCCTACGAG. It encodes CASSLNPSGPYE. The full CDR3 is CASSLNPSGPYEQYF. The chain carries TRBV7-2 and TRBJ2-7; TRBD2 matches at 7 bases. With the read ending 3 residues before the CDR3 end, the germline J gene is used to fill in that end. The V and J ends lost 2 bases and 2 bases, in that order; junction bases with no gene match: 6. The CDR3 has 15 residues. Looked up from germline, CDR1 is SGHTA and CDR2 is FQGNSA.